This T cell receptor beta chain was recorded in a study of shared clonotypes between healthy human individuals (dated by TCRdb to about 2020). For the study in its entirety: Two women and a few men aged 18 to 49 years were included in the cohort. To increase sequencing depth and limit assay-specific biases, different laboratories used diverse techniques to prepare libraries and sequence TCR repertoires. Blood TCR repertoires of five healthy adults were deeply sequenced to estimate repertoire size and the extent of clonotype sharing between individuals. For each donor, CD4 naive and CD4 memory were each given three plates, CD8 naive was given two plates, and CD8 memory was given one plate. Each donor's leukapheresis produced roughly between roughly 0.85 and 10 billion PBMCs. Overall results and qualifications from the work: Sampling was restricted to blood, and TCR repertoires in tissues likely differ from the TCR repertoires found in blood. Roughly 5.2% of naive CD4, 3.5% of naive CD8, around 2.3% of memory CD4, and about 0.4% of memory CD8 clonotypes were shared across several donors. Compared with non-shared clonotypes, the clonotypes found in all four sorted-subset donors had higher generation probabilities. The small number of donors limited the genetic and exposure-history diversity represented. Larger estimated clonotype richness was generally found for naive subsets than for memory subsets. Based on pairwise subsampling, the degree of clonotype sharing among donors was expected to be affected by sequencing depth. Rarefaction of sorted-subset datasets indicated incomplete sequencing despite the large sequencing depth.

TCR CDR3 regions were amplified from genomic DNA by multiplex PCR using the deep immunoSEQ assay. Genomic DNA extracted from each cell subset was distributed evenly over all wells of several immunoSEQ 96-well plates, and each plate served as one replicate. Each replicate PCR for sorted subsets received about 210 ng genomic DNA, equal to roughly 30,000 T cell genomes. Purified libraries were quantified with a Qubit 3.0 fluorometer, sized on a Bioanalyzer 2100, and re-quantified with the KAPA Library Quantification kit. A separate single-read 150-cycle Illumina NextSeq 550 flow cell was used to sequence each immunoSEQ 96-well plate. The original methods were these. Because the immunoSEQ output included only junctional sequences and no quality scores, the filtering could not be the same as the filtering used for full-length reads. Sequences were annotated with PyIR, a Python wrapper for IgBLAST v1.9, using IMGT germline references to assign V/J genes and CDR3. Any read was removed if the V/J assignment was weak (E-value above 1e-6), the CDR3 was missing, or the read contained stop codons, out-of-frame junctions, or ambiguous translated residues. V3J clonotypes were defined by identical inferred V gene, J gene, and CDR3 amino acid sequence. Percentage overlap between repertoires was calculated by dividing the number of shared unique clonotypes by the size of the smaller repertoire. RTK rarefaction, the Chao1 estimator, and Recon v2.1 estimates of unobserved clonotypes were used to assess repertoire richness. Generation probabilities for all TCRbeta clonotypes obtained by the gDNA method from a handful of donors were computed using OLGA. Imported from immuneACCESS, the table was reduced by TCRdb to in-frame sequences with V and J called. These copies leave out some clones; in studies compared against another copy, an unresolved V gene accounts for under half, and the cause of the remainder is not known. That table supplies the V and J calls and clone size; D and trimming were determined from the DNA. The sample table shows more than 2,000,000 clones, and approximately 93% are seen once. The ten largest clones add up to approximately 0.4% of the sample.

The germline V gene (reference sequence) sets CDR1 to MNHEY and CDR2 to SMNVEV. Trimming accounts for 5 bases at V and 5 bases at J, while the number of junction bases matched to no gene is 10. Inclusive of the bounding cysteine and phenylalanine, the CDR3 is 15 residues long. Just CDR3 DNA is preserved here, 45 bases in frame from base 1. In the case of this clone: Its specific antigen is unknown. No base quality values were provided; no much bigger clone lies one nucleotide off.

The donors were healthy, HIV-negative adults with no recently reported acute infections or vaccinations. Only Caucasian adults living in Nashville, Tennessee, USA were represented among the donors. Magnetic negative selection was used to enrich CD4+ T cells, after which naive cells were positively selected on CD45RA and the negative fraction became the memory subset. After blood collection by leukapheresis, PBMCs were isolated using Ficoll-Histopaque density gradient centrifugation and then cryopreserved in the vapor phase of liquid nitrogen. Analytical flow cytometry was used to check the purity and quantity of every magnetically sorted T cell population. Genomic DNA was isolated from every sorted fraction and measured by UV absorbance on a Nanodrop 2000c.

The chain is encoded by TRBV27 joined to TRBJ2-7; TRBD1 lines up with 9 middle nucleotides. The sequencing input was naive CD4+ T cells from PBMCs. This specimen's cell subset or site label, interpreted: CD45RA+ positively selected. The receptor comes from a young man in good health. Some clones in this sample may be carry-over from other donors' samples. The DNA is as follows: TGTGCCAGCAGTCCCAGGACAGGGGTCATGAACGAGCAGTACTTC. The translation is CASSPRTGVMNEQYF.